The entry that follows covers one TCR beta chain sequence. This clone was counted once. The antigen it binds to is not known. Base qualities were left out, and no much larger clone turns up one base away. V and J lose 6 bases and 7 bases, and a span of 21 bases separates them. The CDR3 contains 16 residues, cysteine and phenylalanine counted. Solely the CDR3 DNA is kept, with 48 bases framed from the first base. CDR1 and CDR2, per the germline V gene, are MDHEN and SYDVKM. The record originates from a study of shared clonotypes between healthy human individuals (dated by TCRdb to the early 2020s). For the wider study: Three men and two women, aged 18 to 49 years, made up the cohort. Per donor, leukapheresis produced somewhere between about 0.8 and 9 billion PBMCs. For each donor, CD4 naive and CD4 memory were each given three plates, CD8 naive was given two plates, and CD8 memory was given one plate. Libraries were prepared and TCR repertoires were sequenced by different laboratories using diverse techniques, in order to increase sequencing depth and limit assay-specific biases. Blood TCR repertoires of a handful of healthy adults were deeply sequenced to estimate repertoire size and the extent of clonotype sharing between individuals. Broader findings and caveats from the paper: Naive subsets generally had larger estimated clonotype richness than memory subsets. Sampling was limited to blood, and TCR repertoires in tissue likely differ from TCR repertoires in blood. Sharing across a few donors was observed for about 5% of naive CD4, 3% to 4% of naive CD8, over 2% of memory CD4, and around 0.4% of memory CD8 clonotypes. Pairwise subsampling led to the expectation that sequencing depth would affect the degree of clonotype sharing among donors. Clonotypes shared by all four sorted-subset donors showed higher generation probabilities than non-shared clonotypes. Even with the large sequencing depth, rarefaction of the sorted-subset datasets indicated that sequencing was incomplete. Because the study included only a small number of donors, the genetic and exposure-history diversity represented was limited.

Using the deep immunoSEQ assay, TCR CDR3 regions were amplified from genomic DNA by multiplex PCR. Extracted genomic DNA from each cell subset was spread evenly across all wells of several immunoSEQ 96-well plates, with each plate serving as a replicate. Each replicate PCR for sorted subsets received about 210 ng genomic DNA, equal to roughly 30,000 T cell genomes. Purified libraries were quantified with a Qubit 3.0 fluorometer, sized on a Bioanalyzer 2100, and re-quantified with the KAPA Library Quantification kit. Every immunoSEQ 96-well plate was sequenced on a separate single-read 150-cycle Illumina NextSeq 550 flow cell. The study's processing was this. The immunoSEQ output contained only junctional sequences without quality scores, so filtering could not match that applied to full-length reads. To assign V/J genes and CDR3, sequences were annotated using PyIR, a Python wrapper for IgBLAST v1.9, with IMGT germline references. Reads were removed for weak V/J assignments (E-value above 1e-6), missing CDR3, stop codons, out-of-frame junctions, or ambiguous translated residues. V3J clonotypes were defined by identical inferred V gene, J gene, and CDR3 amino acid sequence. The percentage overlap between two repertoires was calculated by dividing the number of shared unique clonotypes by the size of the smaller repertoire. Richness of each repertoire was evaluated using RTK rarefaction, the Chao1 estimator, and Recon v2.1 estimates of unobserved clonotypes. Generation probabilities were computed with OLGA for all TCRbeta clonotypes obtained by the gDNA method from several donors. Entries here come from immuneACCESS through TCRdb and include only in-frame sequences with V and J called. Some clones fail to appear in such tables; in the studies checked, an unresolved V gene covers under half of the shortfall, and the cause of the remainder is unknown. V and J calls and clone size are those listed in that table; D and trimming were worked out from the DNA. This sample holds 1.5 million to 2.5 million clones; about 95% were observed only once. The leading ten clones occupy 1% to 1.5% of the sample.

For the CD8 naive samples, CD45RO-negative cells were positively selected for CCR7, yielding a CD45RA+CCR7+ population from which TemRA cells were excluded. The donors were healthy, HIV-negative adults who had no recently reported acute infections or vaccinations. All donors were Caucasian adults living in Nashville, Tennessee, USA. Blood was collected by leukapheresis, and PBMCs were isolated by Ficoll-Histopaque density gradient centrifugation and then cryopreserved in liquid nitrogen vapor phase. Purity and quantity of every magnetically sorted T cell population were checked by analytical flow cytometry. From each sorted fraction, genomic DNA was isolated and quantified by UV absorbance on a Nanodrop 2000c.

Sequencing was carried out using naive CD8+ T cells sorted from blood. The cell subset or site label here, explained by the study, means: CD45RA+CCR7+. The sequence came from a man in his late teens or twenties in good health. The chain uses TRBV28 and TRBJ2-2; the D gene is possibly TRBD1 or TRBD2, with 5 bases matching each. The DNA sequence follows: TGTGCCAGCAGCCCTATGGGGGAGAAAGGGAACGGGGAGCTGTTTTTT. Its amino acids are CASSPMGEKGNGELFF. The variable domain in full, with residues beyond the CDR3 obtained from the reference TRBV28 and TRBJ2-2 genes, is DVKVTQSSRYLVKRTGEKVFLECVQDMDHENMFWYRQDPGLGLRLIYFSYDVKMKEKGDIPEGYSVSREKKERFSLILESASTNQTSMYLCASSPMGEKGNGELFFGEGSRLTVL.